This entry features one T cell receptor (beta chain) sequence. The CDR3 is 11 amino acids. In germline, CDR1 is LNHDA, CDR2 SQIVND (reference sequence). The V and J ends lost 7 bases and 3 bases respectively, with 6 bases between them. In the study's own analysis: Amplification of reference gene primers was used by the study to estimate nucleated cell counts. TCRdb's table, derived via immunoSEQ multiplex PCR, lists solely in-frame clones and lacks some. The V and J calls and clone size are taken from that table; D and trimming were inferred from the DNA. This table has tens of thousands of clones, 86% appearing once. This entry belongs to a study of blood T cell repertoires in COVID-19. Study as a whole: Collection of acute and convalescent COVID-19 samples took place in the United States, Italy and Spain. Nucleic acid was either cDNA or gDNA, and it came from T cells, B-cell-depleted T cells, or PBMCs.

The specimen was peripheral blood. The chain couples TRBV19 to TRBJ1-1; D is unclear. The sequence came from a woman aged 80 or over in a cohort sampled during active or convalescent COVID-19. CDR3 bases: TGTGCCAGTACCTCCTACACTGAAGCTTTCTTT. Translated, it gives CASTSYTEAFF.